This TCR beta chain was identified in a study of regulatory T cells in long-lasting Graves disease. Study conclusions and caveats: Tissue studied was limited to peripheral blood, excluding thyroid tissue.

Described time point: persistent/refractory GD, antithyroid drugs over 5 years with positive TRAb. The TCR library was prepared using RNA isolated from PBMCs. American Thyroid Association guidelines were used to diagnose Graves' disease. A remark on this clonotype: What it binds is unknown.

Relying on iRepertoire HTBI primers and Arm-PCR of CDR3 regions, the team built TCR beta libraries. Authors' data handling: Across samples, over 55 TRBV and 14 TRBJ segments were found. Using its own MiXCR run on the multiplex PCR reads, TCRdb lists one record per CDR3 protein. The V and J calls, along with clone size, are taken from TCRdb and not from the paper's own processing. The sample carries more than 650,000 distinct CDR3 sequences, 25% to 35% recorded once. CDR3 length: 15 residues. Looked up from germline, CDR1 is SGHDN and CDR2 is FVKESK. The chain couples TRBV14 to TRBJ2-7; TRBD1 matches at 9 bases. The better agreement between TRBJ2-5 and the DNA end casts doubt on the J call. Specimen: peripheral blood mononuclear cells (PBMCs), collected when the disease was refractory, from a patient treated with antithyroid drugs. The source of this sequence is a female donor with Graves disease. The DNA of the CDR3 is TGTGCCAGCAGCGGGTACAGGGGGCGCGGGGAGACCCAGTACTTC. Encoded protein: CASSGYRGRGETQYF.